The 15 T cell receptor beta chains reported below all come from one sample, sequenced in a study of neurological immune-mediated disorders. TCRdb redid the calling of the 5' RACE reads with MiXCR, one entry per CDR3 protein. The sample holds 81,000 or so distinct CDR3 sequences, over 10% seen once. Time point denoted: longitudinal time-point 2. Sequencing was performed on PBMCs. These receptors were taken from a female donor with HTLV-1-associated myelopathy (HAM/TSP).

In DNA, the CDR3 is TGTGCCAGTAGGACCGGGGCCTCAGAAGGCTACACCTTC. It is translated as CASRTGASEGYTF. V is TRBV19 and J is TRBJ1-2; tentatively, D is TRBD1 (5 bases). The CDR3 runs 13 residues. Trimming removed 6 bases from V and 8 bases from J, with 16 bases in between. The germline V gene has CDR1 LNHDA and CDR2 SQIVND (reference sequence). Full variable domain (remainder filled in from reference TRBV19 and TRBJ1-2): DGGITQSPKYLFRKEGQNVTLSCEQNLNHDAMYWYRQDPGQGLRLIYYSQIVNDFQKGDIAEGYSVSREKKESFPLTVTSAQKNPTAFYLCASRTGASEGYTFGSGTRLTVV.

The table lists this clonotype with many counts. V usage is TRBV18 and J usage is TRBJ2-1; D is uncertain. Trimming pared 0 bases from V and 8 bases from J, leaving 14 bases between. The CDR3 is 15 amino acids. The V gene's germline CDR1 is KGHSH and CDR2 LQKENI. CDR3 in amino acids: CASSPPRSSGDEQFF. DNA of the CDR3: TGTGCCAGCTCACCACCGAGGAGTTCTGGGGATGAGCAGTTCTTC.

This clonotype was seen more than once but under ten times. The CDR3 bases are TGTGCCGCGGGCCCCCGCCGGGATCAGCCCCAGCATTTT. It encodes CAAGPRRDQPQHF. The chain carries TRBV6-6 and TRBJ1-5; D is unresolved. From germline, CDR1 is MNHNY and CDR2 SVGAGI (reference sequence). The CDR3 consists of 13 residues. Trimming shortened V by 11 bases and J by 5 bases, and 16 bases separated the two germline ends.

This clonotype was counted ten times or more. The V call is TRBV12-3 or TRBV12-4, the J call TRBJ2-1; 15 bases are a match to TRBD2. The CDR3 totals 17 residues. The junction had 12 bases not matched to a gene; V was cut back by 6 bases and J by 9 bases. CDR3 DNA: TGTGCCAGCAGCCGACCGGGACTAGCGGGGGGAGGGGGTGAGCAGTTCTTC. Residues: CASSRPGLAGGGGEQFF.

CDR3 protein: CSVGVVRNEQFF. In nucleotides, the CDR3 is TGCAGCGTTGGCGTTGTTAGAAATGAGCAGTTCTTC. The J gene is TRBJ2-1, the V gene TRBV29-1, with D hard to call. The germline V gene encodes CDR1 SQVTM and CDR2 ANQGSEA. The CDR3 has 12 amino acids. Deletions cut 4 bases from V and 7 bases from J, with 11 bases between.

This clonotype was observed many times. V is TRBV25-1 and J is TRBJ1-1; 9 nucleotides match TRBD1. V gave up 5 bases and J gave up 5 bases; unmatched junction bases: 9. In germline, CDR1 is MGHDK, CDR2 SYGVNS. CDR3 length equals 15 residues. In DNA, the CDR3 is TGTGCCAGCAGTTCTACAGGGGGCTTAGGGACTGAAGCTTTCTTT. Translation: CASSSTGGLGTEAFF.

This clonotype was found many times. V gene TRBV5-1 combines with J gene TRBJ2-1; 7 bases map to TRBD1. Germline CDR1 reads SGHRS; CDR2 reads YFSETQ. This CDR3 is built from 13 residues. V trimming: 4 bases; J trimming: 2 bases; junction bases outside the gene matches: 0. CDR3 loop: CASSQGAYNEQFF. CDR3 sequence (DNA): TGCGCCAGCAGCCAGGGGGCCTACAATGAGCAGTTCTTC.

The table lists this clonotype with many counts. The CDR3 end shows no conserved phenylalanine or tryptophan, and so a read error is likely. The DNA is omitted, as the CDR3 cannot be located on it reliably, and the CDR3 follows TCRdb's listing. The chain joins TRBV28 to TRBJ2-7; whether TRBD1, the table's D call, matches the DNA was not checked. Inclusive of both ends, the CDR3 amounts to 14 amino acids. Germline CDR1 and CDR2: MDHEN and SYDVKM. The CDR3 sequence: CASRAGQGALASSL.

The chain uses TRBV6-6 and TRBJ1-1; unclear D gene. The CDR3 extends over 12 amino acids. CDR1 is MNHNY, CDR2 SVGAGI, per germline (reference sequence). Trimming removed 7 bases at V and 2 bases at J, with 8 bases between. The CDR3 loop is CASKGENTEAFF. DNA of the CDR3: TGTGCCAGCAAGGGAGAAAACACTGAAGCTTTCTTT.

This clonotype came up many times. The chain is built from TRBV7-2 and TRBJ2-7, with TRBD2 matching over 7 bases. The CDR3 consists of 15 residues. CDR1 and CDR2 (germline): SGHTA, FQGNSA. V lost 1 base and J lost 1; bases outside the gene matches: 4. The CDR3: CASSLVPSGSYEQYF. The DNA of the CDR3 is TGTGCCAGCAGCTTAGTCCCTAGCGGTTCCTACGAGCAGTACTTC.

This clonotype was observed at least ten times. This chain uses TRBV20-1 with TRBJ1-2, with a weak D call TRBD1 (6 bases). Germline assignment: CDR1 DFQATT and CDR2 SNEGSKA (reference sequence). The CDR3 spans 15 residues. V was clipped by 1 base and J by 3 bases, with 15 bases between them. The CDR3 DNA follows: TGCAGTGCTAGAGCGACTAAGAGGGGGTACTATGGCTACACCTTC. Residues: CSARATKRGYYGYTF.

The chain joins TRBV30 to TRBJ1-1; 8 bases fit TRBD1. After removal of 1 base from V and 0 bases from J, the junction contained 10 bases not matched to a gene. This CDR3 is built from 17 residues. CDR1 and CDR2 from the germline V gene are GTSNPN and SVGIG (reference sequence). The CDR3 region is CAWSENTGQGMNTEAFF. The DNA of the CDR3 is TGTGCCTGGAGTGAAAATACAGGACAGGGAATGAACACTGAAGCTTTCTTT. Looking up the rest from reference TRBV30 and TRBJ1-1 gives the full variable domain: SQTIHQWPATLVQPVGSPLSLECTVEGTSNPNLYWYRQAAGRGLQLLFYSVGIGQISSEVPQNLSASRPQDRQFILSSKKLLLSDSGFYLCAWSENTGQGMNTEAFFGQGTRLTVV.

This clonotype has a count of ten or more. The chain combines TRBV12-3 or TRBV12-4 with TRBJ2-6; a weak D match, TRBD1 (6 bases). V was pared by 5 bases and J by 2 bases, with 10 bases between. The CDR3 loop spans 15 amino acids. Here the CDR3 reads CASSLDRTGANVLTF. The CDR3 nucleotides are TGTGCCAGCAGTCTTGACAGGACTGGGGCCAACGTCCTGACTTTC.

This clonotype was detected many times. The chain joins TRBV15 to TRBJ1-4, with D possibly matching TRBD1 (6 bases). Germline values: CDR1 LNHNV, CDR2 YYDKDF (reference sequence). The CDR3 runs 13 residues. The V end lost 5 bases, the J end lost 6 bases, and 10 bases lay between the germline ends. The CDR3 sequence: CATSQGGYEKLFF. CDR3 nucleotides: TGTGCCACCAGCCAAGGGGGTTATGAAAAACTGTTTTTT.

This clonotype was seen at least ten times. The chain recombines TRBV5-1 with TRBJ2-1; 10 bases are shared with TRBD2. V dropped 2 bases and J dropped 6; count of bases not matched to a gene: 2. CDR1 is SGHRS and CDR2 is YFSETQ in the germline V gene. This CDR3 has 14 amino acids. DNA of the CDR3: TGCGCCAGCAGCTTCCAGCGGGGGGGCAATGAGCAGTTCTTC. This encodes CASSFQRGGNEQFF.